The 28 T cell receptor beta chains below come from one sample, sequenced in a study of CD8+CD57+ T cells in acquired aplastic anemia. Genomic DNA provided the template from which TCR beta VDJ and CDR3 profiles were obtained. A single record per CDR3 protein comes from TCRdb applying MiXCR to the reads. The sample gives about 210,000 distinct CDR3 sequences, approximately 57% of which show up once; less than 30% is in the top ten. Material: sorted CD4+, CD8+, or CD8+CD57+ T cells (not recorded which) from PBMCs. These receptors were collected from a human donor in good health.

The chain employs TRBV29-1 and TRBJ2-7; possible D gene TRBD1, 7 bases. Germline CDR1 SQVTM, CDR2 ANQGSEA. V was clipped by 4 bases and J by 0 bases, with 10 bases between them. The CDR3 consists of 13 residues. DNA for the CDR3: TGCAGCGTTGGGCAGGGGGGCTCCTACGAGCAGTACTTC. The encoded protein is CSVGQGGSYEQYF.

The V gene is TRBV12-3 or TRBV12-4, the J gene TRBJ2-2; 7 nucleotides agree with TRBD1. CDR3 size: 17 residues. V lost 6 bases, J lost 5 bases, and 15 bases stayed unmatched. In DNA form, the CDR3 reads TGTGCCAGCAGCGACCCTTCGACAGGGATGTTGACCGGGGAGCTGTTTTTT. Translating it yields CASSDPSTGMLTGELFF.

In DNA form, the CDR3 reads TGTGCCAGCAGACCACAGGGGGGGCCGACCTACAATGAGCAGTTCTTC. As protein: CASRPQGGPTYNEQFF. The rearrangement joins TRBV12-3 or TRBV12-4 to TRBJ2-1; D might be TRBD1 (8 bases). The ends were cut back, 6 bases at V and 2 bases at J, with 17 bases in the middle. The CDR3 covers 16 residues.

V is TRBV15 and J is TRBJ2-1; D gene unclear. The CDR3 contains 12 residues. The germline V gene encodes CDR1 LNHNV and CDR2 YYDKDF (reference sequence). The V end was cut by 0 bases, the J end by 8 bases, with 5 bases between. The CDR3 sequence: CATSRDTYEQFF. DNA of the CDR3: TGTGCCACCAGCAGAGATACATATGAGCAGTTCTTC.

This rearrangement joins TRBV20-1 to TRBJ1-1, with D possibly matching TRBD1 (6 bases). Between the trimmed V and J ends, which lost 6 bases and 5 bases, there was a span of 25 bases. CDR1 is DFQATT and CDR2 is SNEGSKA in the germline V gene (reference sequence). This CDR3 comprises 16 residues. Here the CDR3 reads CSAPDPGRGTGTEAFF. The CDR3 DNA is TGCAGTGCACCAGACCCAGGAAGGGGGACGGGGACTGAAGCTTTCTTT.

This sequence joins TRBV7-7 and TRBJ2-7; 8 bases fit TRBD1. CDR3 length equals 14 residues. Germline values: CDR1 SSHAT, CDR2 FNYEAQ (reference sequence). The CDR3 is CARDPQGASYEQYF. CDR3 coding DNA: TGTGCTAGAGATCCCCAGGGGGCCTCCTACGAGCAGTACTTC.

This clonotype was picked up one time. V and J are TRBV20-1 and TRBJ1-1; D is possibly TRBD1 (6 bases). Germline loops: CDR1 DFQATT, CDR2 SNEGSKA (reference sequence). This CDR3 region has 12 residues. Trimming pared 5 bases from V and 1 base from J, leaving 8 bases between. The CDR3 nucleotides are TGCAGTGCTGGGGGCCGGAACACTGAAGCTTTCTTT. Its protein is CSAGGRNTEAFF.

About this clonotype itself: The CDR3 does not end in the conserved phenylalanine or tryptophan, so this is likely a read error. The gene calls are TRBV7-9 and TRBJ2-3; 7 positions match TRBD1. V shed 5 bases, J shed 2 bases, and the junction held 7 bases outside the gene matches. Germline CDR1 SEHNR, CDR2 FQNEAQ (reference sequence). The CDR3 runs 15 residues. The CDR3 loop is CASSQSTGTTDTQYL. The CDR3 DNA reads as TGTGCCAGCAGCCAGTCGACAGGGACCACAGATACGCAGTATTTG.

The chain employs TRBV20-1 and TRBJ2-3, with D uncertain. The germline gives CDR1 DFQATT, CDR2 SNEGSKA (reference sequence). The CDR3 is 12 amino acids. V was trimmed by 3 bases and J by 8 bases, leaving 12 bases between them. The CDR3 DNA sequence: TGCAGTGCTAGGATCGACGGTGCTACGCAGTATTTT. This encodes CSARIDGATQYF.

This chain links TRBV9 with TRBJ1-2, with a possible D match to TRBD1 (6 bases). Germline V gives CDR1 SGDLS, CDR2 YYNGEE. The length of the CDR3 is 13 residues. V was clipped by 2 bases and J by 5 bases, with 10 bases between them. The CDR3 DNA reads TGTGCCAGCAGCGTCAGGCAGGGGTATGGCTACACCTTC. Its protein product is CASSVRQGYGYTF.

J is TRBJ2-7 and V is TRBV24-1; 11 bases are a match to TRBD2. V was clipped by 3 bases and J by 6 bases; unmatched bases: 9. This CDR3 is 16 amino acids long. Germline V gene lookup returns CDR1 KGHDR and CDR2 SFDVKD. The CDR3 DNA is TGTGCCACCAGTGATGCGACTAGCGGGACCCCTGGCGAGCAGTACTTC. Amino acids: CATSDATSGTPGEQYF.

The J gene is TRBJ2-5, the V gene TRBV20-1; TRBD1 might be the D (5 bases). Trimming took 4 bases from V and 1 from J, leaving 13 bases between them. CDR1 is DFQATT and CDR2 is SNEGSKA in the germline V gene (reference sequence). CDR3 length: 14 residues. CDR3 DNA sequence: TGCAGTGCTACCGACATGGACATCCAAGAGACCCAGTACTTC. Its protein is CSATDMDIQETQYF.

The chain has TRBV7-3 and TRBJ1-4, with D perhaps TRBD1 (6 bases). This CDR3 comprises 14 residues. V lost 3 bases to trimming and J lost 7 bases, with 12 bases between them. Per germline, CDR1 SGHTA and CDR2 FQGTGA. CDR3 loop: CASSLGAQGEKLFF. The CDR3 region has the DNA TGTGCCAGCAGCTTGGGGGCCCAGGGTGAAAAACTGTTTTTT.

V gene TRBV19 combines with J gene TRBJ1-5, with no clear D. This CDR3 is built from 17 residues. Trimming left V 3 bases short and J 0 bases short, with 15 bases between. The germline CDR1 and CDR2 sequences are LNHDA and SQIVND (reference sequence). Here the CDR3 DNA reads TGTGCCAGTAGTATCATCCAGGCCCCGTATAGCAATCAGCCCCAGCATTTT. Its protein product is CASSIIQAPYSNQPQHF.

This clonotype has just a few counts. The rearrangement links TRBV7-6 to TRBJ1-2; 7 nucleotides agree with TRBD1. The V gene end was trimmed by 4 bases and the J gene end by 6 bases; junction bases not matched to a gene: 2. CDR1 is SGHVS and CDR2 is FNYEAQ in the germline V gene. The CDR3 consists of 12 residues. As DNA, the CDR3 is TGTGCCAGCAGCTCGACAGGGCATGGCTACACCTTC. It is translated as CASSSTGHGYTF.

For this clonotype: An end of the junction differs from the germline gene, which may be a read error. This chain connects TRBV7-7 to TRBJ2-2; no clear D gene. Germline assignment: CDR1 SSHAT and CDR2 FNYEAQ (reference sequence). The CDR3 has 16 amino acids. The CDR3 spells CASSPGRVVRTGELFF. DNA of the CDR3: TGTGCTAGCAGCCCCGGACGGGTGGTCCGGACCGGGGAGCTGTTTTTT.

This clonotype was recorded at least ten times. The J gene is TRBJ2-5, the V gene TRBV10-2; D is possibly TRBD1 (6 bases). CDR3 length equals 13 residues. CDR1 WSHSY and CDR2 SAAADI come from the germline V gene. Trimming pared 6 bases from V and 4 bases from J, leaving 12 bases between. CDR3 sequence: CASSQGFGETQYF. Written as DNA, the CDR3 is TGCGCCAGCAGCCAGGGGTTTGGAGAGACCCAGTACTTC.

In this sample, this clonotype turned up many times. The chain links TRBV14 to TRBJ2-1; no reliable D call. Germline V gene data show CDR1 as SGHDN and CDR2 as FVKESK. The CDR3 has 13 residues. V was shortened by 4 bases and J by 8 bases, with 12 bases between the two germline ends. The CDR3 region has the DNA TGTGCCAGCAGCCCCCCGGTGCCTCATGAGCAGTTCTTC. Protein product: CASSPPVPHEQFF.

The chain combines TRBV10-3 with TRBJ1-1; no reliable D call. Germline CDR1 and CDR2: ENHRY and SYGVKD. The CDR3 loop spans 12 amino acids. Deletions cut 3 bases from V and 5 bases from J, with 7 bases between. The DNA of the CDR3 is TGTGCCATCAGTGAAAGAGGTACTGAAGCTTTCTTT. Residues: CAISERGTEAFF.

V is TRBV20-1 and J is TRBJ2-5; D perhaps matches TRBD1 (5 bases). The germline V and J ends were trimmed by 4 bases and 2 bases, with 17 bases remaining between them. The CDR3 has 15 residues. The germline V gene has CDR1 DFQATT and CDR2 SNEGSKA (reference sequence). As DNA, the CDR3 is TGCAGTGCTACCGGTTCGAAGGGGCGGCAAGAGACCCAGTACTTC. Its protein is CSATGSKGRQETQYF.

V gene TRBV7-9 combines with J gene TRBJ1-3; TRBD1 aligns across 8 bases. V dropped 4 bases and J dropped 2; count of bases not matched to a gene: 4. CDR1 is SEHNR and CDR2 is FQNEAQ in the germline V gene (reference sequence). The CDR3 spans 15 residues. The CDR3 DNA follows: TGTGCCAGCAGCTCTGGACAGGGCCCTGGAAACACCATATATTTT. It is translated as CASSSGQGPGNTIYF.

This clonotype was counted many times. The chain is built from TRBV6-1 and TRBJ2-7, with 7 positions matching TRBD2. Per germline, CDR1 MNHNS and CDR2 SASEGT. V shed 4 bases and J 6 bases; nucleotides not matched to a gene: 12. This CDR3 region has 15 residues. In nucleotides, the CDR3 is TGTGCCAGCAGTGGTCTAGCGGACGCGTTACGCGAGCAGTACTTC. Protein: CASSGLADALREQYF.

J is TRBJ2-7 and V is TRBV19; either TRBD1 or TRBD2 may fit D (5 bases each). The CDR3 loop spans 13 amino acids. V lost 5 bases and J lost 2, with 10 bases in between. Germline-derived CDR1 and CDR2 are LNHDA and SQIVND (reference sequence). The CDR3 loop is CASSVGRPYEQYF. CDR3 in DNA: TGTGCCAGTAGTGTGGGACGTCCCTACGAGCAGTACTTC.

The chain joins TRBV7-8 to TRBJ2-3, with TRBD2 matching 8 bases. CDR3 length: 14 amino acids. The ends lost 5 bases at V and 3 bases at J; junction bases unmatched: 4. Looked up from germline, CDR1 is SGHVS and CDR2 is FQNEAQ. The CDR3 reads CASSPRLATDTQYF. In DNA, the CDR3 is TGTGCCAGCAGCCCCAGACTAGCGACAGATACGCAGTATTTT. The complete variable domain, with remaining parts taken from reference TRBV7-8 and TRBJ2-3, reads GAGVSQSPRYKVAKRGQDVALRCDPISGHVSLFWYQQALGQGPEFLTYFQNEAQLDKSGLPSDRFFAERPEGSVSTLKIQRTQQEDSAVYLCASSPRLATDTQYFGPGTRLTVL.

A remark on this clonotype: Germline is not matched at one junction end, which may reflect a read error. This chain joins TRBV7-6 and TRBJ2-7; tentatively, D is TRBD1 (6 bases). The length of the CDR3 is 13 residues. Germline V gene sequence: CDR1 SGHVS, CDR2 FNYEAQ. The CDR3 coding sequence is TGTGCCAGCAGGTCCGGGACAAGCTACGGGCAGTACTTC. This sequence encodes CASRSGTSYGQYF.

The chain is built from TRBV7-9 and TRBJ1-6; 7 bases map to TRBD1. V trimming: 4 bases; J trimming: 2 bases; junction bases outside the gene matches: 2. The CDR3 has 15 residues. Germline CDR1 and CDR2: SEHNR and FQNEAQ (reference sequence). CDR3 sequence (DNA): TGTGCCAGCAGCTCTGGGACAGCCTATAATTCACCCCTCCACTTT. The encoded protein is CASSSGTAYNSPLHF.

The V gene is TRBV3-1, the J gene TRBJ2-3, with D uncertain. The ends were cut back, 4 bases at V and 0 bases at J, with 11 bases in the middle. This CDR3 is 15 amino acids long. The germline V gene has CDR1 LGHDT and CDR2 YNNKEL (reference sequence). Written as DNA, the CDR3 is TGTGCCAGCAGCCCAAGCAGTACTAGCACAGATACGCAGTATTTT. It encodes CASSPSSTSTDTQYF.

CDR3 in amino acids: CATSLGVTGELFF. For the CDR3, the DNA is TGTGCCACCAGCTTAGGGGTCACCGGGGAGCTGTTTTTT. The V call is TRBV24-1, the J call TRBJ2-2; tentatively, D is TRBD1 (5 bases). CDR1 is KGHDR, CDR2 SFDVKD, per germline. This CDR3 is built from 13 residues. Trimming stripped 7 bases from V and 4 bases from J, with 9 bases between.